This T cell receptor (beta chain) was recorded in a study of control samples from healthy donors and cancer patients. Between the trimmed V and J ends, which lost 3 bases and 1 base, there was a span of 10 bases. This CDR3 contains 14 residues. Per the germline V gene, CDR1 is SGHRS and CDR2 is YFSETQ. Clones were sequenced by immunoSEQ multiplex PCR, and TCRdb holds only the in-frame ones, with some missing. The repertoire holds 140,000 or so clones, with about nine tenths as singletons. Sequences were obtained from blood. The TCR sequence derives from a man aged 25 to 40 in good health. The rearrangement links TRBV5-1 to TRBJ1-1; D is perhaps TRBD1 (6 bases). The CDR3: CASSWGATNTEAFF. In nucleotides, the CDR3 is TGCGCCAGCAGCTGGGGGGCGACGAACACTGAAGCTTTCTTT.